This T cell receptor (beta chain) is drawn from a study of T cells in Graves' hyperthyroidism and ophthalmopathy. This clonotype has a count of ten or more. Its antigen is undetermined. RNA transcripts were the template for amplifying TCR beta CDR3 regions. Researchers ran a first-round RT-PCR on the TCR CDR3 using the HTBI primer set. One entry per CDR3 protein, called by TCRdb with MiXCR from the multiplex PCR reads. The sample yields about 350,000 distinct CDR3 sequences, approximately 15% seen once. Whole-study findings and limits: The model predicted ophthalmopathy a median around seven months before onset. Expanded thyroid clonotypes (above 0.001) were mostly also found in blood.

What was sequenced was blood. The receptor was derived from a woman aged 30 to 39 with Graves' hyperthyroidism.

CDR3 sequence reads: CASSPGTASSYNSPLHF. CDR3 nucleotide sequence: TGTGCCAGCAGTCCCGGGACTGCCAGCTCCTATAATTCACCCCTCCACTTT. This sequence joins TRBV27 and TRBJ1-6; tentative D call: TRBD1 (5 bases). The CDR3 contains 17 residues. Germline V gives CDR1 MNHEY, CDR2 SMNVEV (reference sequence). Trimming removed 5 bases at V and 0 bases at J, with 14 bases between.